The 2 T cell receptor beta chains listed next were all sequenced from one sample in a study of CD4 T cells in relation to SARS-CoV-2 and coronaviruses. Data came from immunoSEQ multiplex PCR; TCRdb stores just in-frame clones and leaves some out. The sample has 37,000 or so clones, roughly 85% seen once. The specimen sequenced was memory CD4+ T cells from PBMCs. These TCRs come from an adult with COVID-19.

The gene calls are TRBV30 and TRBJ1-6; D is undetermined. The CDR3 has 11 residues. Looked up from germline, CDR1 is GTSNPN and CDR2 is SVGIG (reference sequence). The ends were cut back, 2 bases at V and 8 bases at J, with 4 bases in the middle. The CDR3 sequence: CAWSSYSPLHF. CDR3 in DNA: TGTGCCTGGAGTAGTTATTCACCCCTCCACTTT.

The genes are TRBV19 and TRBJ2-1; 9 bases are a match to TRBD2. Losses at the gene ends were 5 bases for V and 3 bases for J; bases not matched to a gene: 11. This CDR3 has 17 residues. The germline V gene has CDR1 LNHDA and CDR2 SQIVND (reference sequence). CDR3 in amino acids: CASSSALAGASYNEQFF. The CDR3 bases are TGTGCCAGTAGTTCAGCTTTAGCGGGAGCAAGCTACAATGAGCAGTTCTTC.